This record concerns one TCR beta chain sequence. The CDR3 consists of 14 residues. Germline V CDR1 and CDR2: SNHLY, FYNNEI. V lost 4 bases and J 1 base, leaving 10 bases between the germline ends. Assay: immunoSEQ multiplex PCR; the TCRdb copy retains only in-frame clones and omits some. Here the sample spans 80,000 to 100,000 clones, approximately 94% being singletons. This sample was taken from a study of T cell changes during pregnancy in multiple sclerosis. The rearrangement links TRBV2 to TRBJ1-1; no clear D gene. Sequencing was performed on peripheral blood, taken after pregnancy. The sequence was collected from a female donor with multiple sclerosis, enrolled in a pregnancy study. The CDR3 spells CASSGQVGNTEAFF. CDR3 DNA sequence: TGTGCCAGCAGTGGGCAGGTAGGGAACACTGAAGCTTTCTTT.